Here is one T cell receptor (beta chain) with its context. Its cognate antigen has yet to be identified. Base qualities are missing; no much larger clone stands one base away. The data originate from a study of a mutant IDH1 vaccine in newly diagnosed glioma (dated by TCRdb to about 2021). In the study overall: Patients were given eight vaccinations, in weeks 1, 3, 5, 7, 11, 15, 19 and 23, which matched visits V03 through V10. Vaccination started 4-6 weeks after radiotherapy alone, or was given together with temozolomide cycles in the groups whose treatment included chemotherapy. Of the 32 patients who were treated, about 62% were male and roughly 40% were female, and the mean age was around 40 years. Prior to enrollment, standard therapy consisting of radiotherapy alone, temozolomide alone, or radiochemotherapy with temozolomide had been administered to patients, with the combination being received by most patients. Peripheral blood was drawn at six visits: V03 (baseline), V05, V07, V10, V12 and V13. For exploratory analyses, longitudinal TCRB deep sequencing was carried out in about 25 treated patients wherever samples were available. The paper's findings and limits, for the study overall: The authors stated that sample limitations prevented analyses of patient blood samples from being reproduced. Immune responses induced by the vaccine were seen in roughly 92% of patients across multiple MHC alleles. PBMC samples for TCRB deep sequencing were selected based on availability. No apparent relationship was observed between pseudoprogression and alterations in the top peripheral T cell clonotypes detected by TCRB sequencing.

The library relied on the immunoSEQ multiplex PCR assay. Rearranged TCR beta chain sequences were amplified using the hsTCRB Kit according to the manufacturer's protocol. Sequencing of TCRB libraries was carried out on an Illumina MiSeq. From the authors' description of their analysis: The kit vendor's proprietary platform handled demultiplexing, trimming and gene mapping. Not all clones reach the TCRdb copy of this immuneACCESS table, which keeps in-frame sequences only. Checked studies attribute under half of the gap to unresolved V genes and leave the rest unexplained. V, J and clone size derive from that table, while D and trimming were established from the DNA sequence. The table for this sample lists about 20,000 clones; more than 75% of them were counted only once. Clones ranked in the top ten supply about 13% of the sample. CDR1 and CDR2, looked up from the germline V gene, are SGHRS and YFSETQ. Unmatched junction bases come to 6, with V trimmed by 0 bases and J by 10 bases. The CDR3 goes from the cysteine to the phenylalanine over 14 residues. Left in the record is the CDR3 DNA by itself, 42 bases read in frame from the first base.

Taken with the paper, the label for time point translates to: week 23, last vaccination. Each vaccine dose was 300 ug of a 20-mer mutant IDH1 peptide in Montanide, given subcutaneously with topical imiquimod. Newly diagnosed WHO grade 3 or 4 IDH1-mutant astrocytomas showing loss of nuclear ATRX were present in the donors. The samples were drawn from NOA16, a multicentre, single-arm, open-label phase I trial in Germany that tested a mutant IDH1 peptide vaccine in humans for the first time. Genomic DNA for TCRB sequencing was extracted from EDTA blood using the DNeasy Blood and Tissue Kit. The source material was PBMCs, sampled from a glioma patient whose treatment included an IDH1 peptide vaccine. This clonotype was sampled from a man aged 30-40 years with glioma. The chain links TRBV5-1 with TRBJ2-1, with 8 bases matching TRBD2. The nucleotides are TGCGCCAGCAGCTTGGCCCAAGCGGGAGACGAGCAGTTCTTC. Its protein is CASSLAQAGDEQFF. Outside the CDR3, residues come from the reference TRBV5-1 and TRBJ2-1 proteins, so the full variable domain is: KAGVTQTPRYLIKTRGQQVTLSCSPISGHRSVSWYQQTPGQGLQFLFEYFSETQRNKGNFPGRFSGRQFSNSRSEMNVSTLELGDSALYLCASSLAQAGDEQFFGPGTRLTVL.